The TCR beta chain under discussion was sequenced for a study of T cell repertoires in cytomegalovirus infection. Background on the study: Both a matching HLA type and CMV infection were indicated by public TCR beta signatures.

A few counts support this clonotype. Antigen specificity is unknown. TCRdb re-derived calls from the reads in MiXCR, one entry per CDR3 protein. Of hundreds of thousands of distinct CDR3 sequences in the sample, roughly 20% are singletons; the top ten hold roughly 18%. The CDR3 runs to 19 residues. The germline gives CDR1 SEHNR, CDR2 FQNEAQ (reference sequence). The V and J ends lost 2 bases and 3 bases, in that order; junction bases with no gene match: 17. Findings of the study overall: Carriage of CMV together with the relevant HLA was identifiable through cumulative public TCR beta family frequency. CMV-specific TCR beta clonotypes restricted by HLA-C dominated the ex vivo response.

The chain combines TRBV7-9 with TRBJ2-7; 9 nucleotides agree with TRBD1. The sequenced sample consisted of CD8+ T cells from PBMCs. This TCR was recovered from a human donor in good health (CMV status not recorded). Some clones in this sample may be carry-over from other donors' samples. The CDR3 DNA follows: TGTGCCAGCAGCTTATCATGGGCGGACAGGGGCCCTCCTCACTACGAGCAGTACTTC. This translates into CASSLSWADRGPPHYEQYF.